The 9 T cell receptor beta chains in this list originate from one sample, sequenced in a study of blood T cell repertoires in COVID-19. The repertoire was sequenced with immunoSEQ multiplex PCR; TCRdb's copy has only in-frame clones and lacks some. The sample consists of roughly 200,000 clones, 80% to 90% of them appearing once. Specimen: peripheral blood. The origin of the receptors is a man aged 18 to 30 with active or convalescent COVID-19.

CDR3 DNA sequence: TGTGCCAGCAGCCAAGATAGATCGAGCGGGAGGGGGACCCAGTACTTC. Its protein product is CASSQDRSSGRGTQYF. The genes are TRBV3-1 (or the pseudogene TRBV3-2) and TRBJ2-5, with TRBD2 matching over 10 bases. Per the germline V gene, CDR1 is LGHDT and CDR2 is YNNKEL (reference sequence). The trim removed 0 bases at V and 7 bases at J, leaving 8 bases unmatched. The CDR3 extends over 16 amino acids.

The rearrangement joins TRBV11-2 to TRBJ1-6; 8 positions match TRBD1. The CDR3 length is 14 residues. The V and J ends lost 1 base and 8 bases, in that order; junction bases with no gene match: 1. CDR1 is SGHAT and CDR2 is FQNNGV in the germline V gene. CDR3 bases: TGTGCCAGCAGCTTAGGGACAGGGTATTCACCCCTCCACTTT. It translates to CASSLGTGYSPLHF.

The chain couples TRBV4-3 to TRBJ1-4; 7 bases are shared with TRBD1. Germline V gives CDR1 LGHNA, CDR2 YSLEER. The CDR3 extends over 14 amino acids. Trimming removed 4 bases from V and 5 bases from J; junction bases left unmatched: 4. CDR3 loop: CASSPRQGNEKLFF. DNA of the CDR3: TGCGCCAGCAGCCCACGACAGGGCAATGAAAAACTGTTTTTT.

Only one count was recorded for this clone. J is TRBJ2-1 and V is TRBV3-1 (or the pseudogene TRBV3-2); 10 positions agree with TRBD2. Germline V gene data show CDR1 as LGHDT and CDR2 as YNNKEL (reference sequence). Unmatched junction bases numbered 1, after V lost 4 bases and J lost 4 bases. The CDR3 consists of 14 residues. In nucleotides, the CDR3 is TGTGCCAGCAGCCCACTAGCGGGATACAATGAGCAGTTCTTC. Translation gives CASSPLAGYNEQFF.

This chain uses TRBV3-1 (or the pseudogene TRBV3-2) with TRBJ1-4, with TRBD1 as a possible D gene (6 bases). V was clipped by 4 bases and J by 5 bases, with 23 bases between them. This CDR3 spans 18 amino acids. The germline V gene has CDR1 LGHDT and CDR2 YNNKEL (reference sequence). CDR3: CASSPPDRPFYLNEKLFF. The CDR3 DNA follows: TGTGCCAGCAGCCCGCCGGACAGACCCTTCTACCTGAATGAAAAACTGTTTTTT.

CDR3 sequence (DNA): TGTGCCAGTAGTATACCCGCGGGAGTCGGCACAGATACGCAGTATTTT. Translation gives CASSIPAGVGTDTQYF. V gene TRBV19 combines with J gene TRBJ2-3; 7 nucleotides line up with TRBD2. V shed 2 bases, J shed 1 base, and the junction held 6 bases outside the gene matches. The germline V gene encodes CDR1 LNHDA and CDR2 SQIVND (reference sequence). The CDR3 spans 16 residues.

The CDR3 region has the DNA TGTGCCAGCAGCAAAGTCGACTTGCTTCCAGGGGTCATAGAGACCCAGTACTTC. This encodes CASSKVDLLPGVIETQYF. This chain joins TRBV21-1 and TRBJ2-5; no DNA check was done on the table's D call, TRBD1. TRBV21-1 is classified as a pseudogene. The CDR3 spans 18 residues.

The chain employs TRBV15 and TRBJ1-1; 11 bases line up with TRBD1. The germline CDR1 and CDR2 sequences are LNHNV and YYDKDF (reference sequence). The CDR3 is made up of 16 amino acids. V shed 0 bases, J shed 3 bases, and the junction held 3 bases outside the gene matches. The CDR3 nucleotides are TGTGCCACCAGCAGAGAGGGGGGACAGGGGGACACTGAAGCTTTCTTT. The encoded protein is CATSREGGQGDTEAFF.

V is TRBV6-5 and J is TRBJ1-5; possibly TRBD1 for D (5 bases). Germline loops: CDR1 MNHEY, CDR2 SVGAGI. V was clipped by 8 bases and J by 5 bases, with 13 bases between them. The CDR3 length is 13 residues. The chain's CDR3 is CASEEGSDQPQHF. CDR3 in DNA: TGTGCCAGCGAGGAGGGGAGCGATCAGCCCCAGCATTTT.